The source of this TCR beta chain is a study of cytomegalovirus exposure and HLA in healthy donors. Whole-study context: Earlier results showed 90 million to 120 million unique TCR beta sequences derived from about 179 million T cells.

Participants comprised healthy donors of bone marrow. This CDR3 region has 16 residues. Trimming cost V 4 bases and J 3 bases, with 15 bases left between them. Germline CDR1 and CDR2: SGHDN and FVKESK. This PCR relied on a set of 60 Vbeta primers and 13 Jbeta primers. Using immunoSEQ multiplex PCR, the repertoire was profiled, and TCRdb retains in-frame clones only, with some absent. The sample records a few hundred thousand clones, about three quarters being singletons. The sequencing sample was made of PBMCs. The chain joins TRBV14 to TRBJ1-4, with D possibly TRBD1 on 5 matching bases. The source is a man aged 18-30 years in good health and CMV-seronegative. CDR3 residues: CASSPLQGRANEKLFF. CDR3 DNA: TGTGCCAGCAGCCCCCTGCAGGGAAGGGCTAATGAAAAACTGTTTTTT.